This T cell receptor beta chain was captured by sequencing in a study of blood T cell repertoires in COVID-19. Background on the study: T cells, B-cell-depleted T cells, or PBMCs supplied cDNA or gDNA.

In germline, CDR1 is SGHNT, CDR2 YENEEA. Trimming cost V 1 base and J 6 bases, with 16 bases left between them. This CDR3 has 16 residues. In the original processing: By means of reference gene primer amplification, nucleated cell counts were estimated. Profiling relied on immunoSEQ multiplex PCR, and the TCRdb table lists in-frame clones only, not all of them. The DNA was the basis for D and trimming; V, J and clone size are from that table. The top ten clones hold approximately 9.1% of a sample with under 20,000 clones, about 80% of them seen once. This sequence originates from a human donor in a cohort sampled during active COVID-19. Sequenced: peripheral blood. V gene TRBV11-3 combines with J gene TRBJ2-1, with D possibly being TRBD2 (5 bases). The CDR3 DNA follows: TGTGCCAGCAGCTTAGGTCCGACGGCTCGGGGCAATGAGCAGTTCTTC. This gives the protein CASSLGPTARGNEQFF.